This TCR beta chain appears in the sequencing data of a study of identifying expanded T cells in peripheral blood. TCRdb's copy holds only in-frame clones and misses some; the assay was immunoSEQ multiplex PCR. The profile shows over 75,000 clones, approximately 89% of them singletons. No infections or other immune events were documented during collection. CDR3 length: 15 residues. The germline V gene encodes CDR1 LGHNA and CDR2 YNFKEQ. With V trimmed by 0 bases and J by 4 bases, 4 bases remained unmatched. The sequenced material came from blood. The clonotype originates from a person between 18 and 75 years old in good health. The rearrangement links TRBV4-2 to TRBJ1-2; 8 nucleotides match TRBD1. The DNA for the CDR3 is TGTGCCAGCAGCCAAGACCGACAGGGGCCCTATGGCTACACCTTC. Encoded protein: CASSQDRQGPYGYTF.